This note documents a single T cell receptor beta chain sequence. Method: immunoSEQ multiplex PCR; TCRdb's copy keeps in-frame clones and lacks some. Among more than 25,000 clones listed, 70% to 90% were seen once. The CDR3 runs to 12 residues. With 2 bases removed from V and 6 bases from J, the gap between germline ends came to 11 bases. Germline assignment: CDR1 GTSNPN and CDR2 SVGIG (reference sequence). This sample was taken from a study of preoperative IRX-2 immunotherapy in early breast cancer. The sample's treatment: preoperative locoregional IRX-2 cytokine immunotherapy. The sample was lymph node tissue, taken after IRX-2 immunotherapy. This sequence joins TRBV30 and TRBJ2-7; no firm D call. This sequence originates from a human donor with breast cancer. This chain's CDR3 is CAWSTRTGEQYF. The CDR3 bases are TGTGCCTGGAGTACCAGGACGGGCGAGCAGTACTTC.